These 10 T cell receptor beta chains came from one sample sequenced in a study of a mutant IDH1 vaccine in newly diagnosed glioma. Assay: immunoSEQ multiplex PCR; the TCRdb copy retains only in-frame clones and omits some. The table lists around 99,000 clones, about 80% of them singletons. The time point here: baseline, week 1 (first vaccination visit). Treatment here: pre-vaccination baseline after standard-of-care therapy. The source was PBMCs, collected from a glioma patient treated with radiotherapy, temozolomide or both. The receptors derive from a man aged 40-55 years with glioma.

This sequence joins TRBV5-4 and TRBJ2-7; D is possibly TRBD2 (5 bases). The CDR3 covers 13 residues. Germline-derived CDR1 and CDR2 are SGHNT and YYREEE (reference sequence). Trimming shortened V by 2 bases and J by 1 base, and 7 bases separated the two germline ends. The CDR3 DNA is TGTGCCAGCAGCTTCCCGGGGTCCTACGAGCAGTACTTC. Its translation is CASSFPGSYEQYF.

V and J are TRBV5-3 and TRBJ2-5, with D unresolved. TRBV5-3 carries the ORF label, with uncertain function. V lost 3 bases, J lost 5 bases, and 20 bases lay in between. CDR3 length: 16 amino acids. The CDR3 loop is CARSYPGSTTEETQYF. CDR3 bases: TGTGCCAGAAGCTACCCGGGCAGTACAACGGAGGAGACCCAGTACTTC.

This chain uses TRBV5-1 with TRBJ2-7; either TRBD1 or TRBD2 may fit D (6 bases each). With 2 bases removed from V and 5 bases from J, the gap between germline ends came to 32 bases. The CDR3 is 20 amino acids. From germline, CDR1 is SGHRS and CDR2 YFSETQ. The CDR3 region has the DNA TGCGCCAGCAGCTTCTCTAGTGCTAGAAACAGGGAGGCGGTGGTCGACGAGCAGTACTTC. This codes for CASSFSSARNREAVVDEQYF.

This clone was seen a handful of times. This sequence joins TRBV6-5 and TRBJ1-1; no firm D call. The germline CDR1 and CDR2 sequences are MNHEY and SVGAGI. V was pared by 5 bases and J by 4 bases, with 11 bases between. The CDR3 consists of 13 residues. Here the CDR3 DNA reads TGTGCCAGCAGTAGCGAGCTGGGCACTGAAGCTTTCTTT. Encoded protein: CASSSELGTEAFF.

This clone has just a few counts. The CDR3 sequence is CASSLHQASTGELFF. CDR3 bases: TGTGCCAGCAGCTTACACCAGGCCTCTACCGGGGAGCTGTTTTTT. The chain joins TRBV7-6 to TRBJ2-2; D not resolved. The germline V gene encodes CDR1 SGHVS and CDR2 FNYEAQ. Deletions cut 2 bases from V and 5 bases from J, with 12 bases between. This CDR3 spans 15 amino acids. Looking up the rest from reference TRBV7-6 and TRBJ2-2 gives the full variable domain: GAGVSQSPRYKVTKRGQDVALRCDPISGHVSLYWYRQALGQGPEFLTYFNYEAQQDKSGLPNDRFSAERPEGSISTLTIQRTEQRDSAMYRCASSLHQASTGELFFGEGSRLTVL.

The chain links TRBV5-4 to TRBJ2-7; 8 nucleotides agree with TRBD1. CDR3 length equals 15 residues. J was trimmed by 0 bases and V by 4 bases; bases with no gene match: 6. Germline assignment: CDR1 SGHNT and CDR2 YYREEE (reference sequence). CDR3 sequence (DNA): TGTGCCAGCAGCAAAGGGACAGGTGGCTCCTACGAGCAGTACTTC. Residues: CASSKGTGGSYEQYF.

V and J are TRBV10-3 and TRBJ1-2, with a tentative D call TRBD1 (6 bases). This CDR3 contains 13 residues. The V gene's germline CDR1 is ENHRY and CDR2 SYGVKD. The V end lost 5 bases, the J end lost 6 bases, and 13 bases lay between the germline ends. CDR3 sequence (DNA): TGTGCCATCAGTCGAGGGGGGAGGGATGGCTACACCTTC. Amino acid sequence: CAISRGGRDGYTF.

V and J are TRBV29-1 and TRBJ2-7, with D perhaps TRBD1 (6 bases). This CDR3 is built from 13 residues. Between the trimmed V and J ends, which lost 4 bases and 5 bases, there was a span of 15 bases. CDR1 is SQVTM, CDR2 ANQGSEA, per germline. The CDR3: CSVGLGGIDEQYF. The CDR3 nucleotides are TGCAGCGTTGGTCTAGGGGGTATCGACGAGCAGTACTTC.

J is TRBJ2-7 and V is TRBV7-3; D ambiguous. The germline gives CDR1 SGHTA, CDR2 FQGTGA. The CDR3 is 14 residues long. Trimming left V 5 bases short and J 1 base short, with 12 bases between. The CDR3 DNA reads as TGTGCCAGCAGCCTGCATGACGGTTCCTACGAGCAGTACTTC. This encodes CASSLHDGSYEQYF.

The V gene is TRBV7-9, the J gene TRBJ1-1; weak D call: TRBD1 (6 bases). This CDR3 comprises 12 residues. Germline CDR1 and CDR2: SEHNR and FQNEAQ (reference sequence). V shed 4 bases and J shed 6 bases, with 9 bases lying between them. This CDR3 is CASSSGGSEAFF. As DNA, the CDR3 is TGTGCCAGCAGCTCGGGGGGCTCTGAAGCTTTCTTT.